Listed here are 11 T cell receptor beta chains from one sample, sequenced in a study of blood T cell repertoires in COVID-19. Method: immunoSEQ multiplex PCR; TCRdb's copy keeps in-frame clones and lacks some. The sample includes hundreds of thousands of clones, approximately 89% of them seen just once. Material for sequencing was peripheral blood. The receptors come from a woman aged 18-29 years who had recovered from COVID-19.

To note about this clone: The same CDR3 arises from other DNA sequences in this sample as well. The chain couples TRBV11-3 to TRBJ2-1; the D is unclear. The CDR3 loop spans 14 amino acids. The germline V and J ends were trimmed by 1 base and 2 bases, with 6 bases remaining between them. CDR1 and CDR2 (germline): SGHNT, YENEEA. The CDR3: CASSLGGTYNEQFF. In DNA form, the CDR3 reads TGTGCCAGCAGCTTAGGCGGTACCTACAATGAGCAGTTCTTC.

In DNA, the CDR3 is TGTGCCATCGGAGATGCTAGCGGGAGCTCCTACAATGAGCAGTTCTTC. Translating it yields CAIGDASGSSYNEQFF. V is TRBV10-3 and J is TRBJ2-1; 10 nucleotides line up with TRBD2. Germline V lookup: CDR1 ENHRY, CDR2 SYGVKD. Trimming took 8 bases from V and 0 from J; bases not matched to a gene: 7. This CDR3 comprises 16 residues.

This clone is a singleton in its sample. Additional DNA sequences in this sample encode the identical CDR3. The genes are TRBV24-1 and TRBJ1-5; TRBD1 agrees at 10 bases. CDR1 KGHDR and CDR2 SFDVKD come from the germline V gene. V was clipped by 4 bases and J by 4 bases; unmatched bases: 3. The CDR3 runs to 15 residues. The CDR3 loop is CATSDRTGGNQPQHF. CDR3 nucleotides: TGTGCCACCAGTGACCGGACAGGGGGGAATCAGCCCCAGCATTTT.

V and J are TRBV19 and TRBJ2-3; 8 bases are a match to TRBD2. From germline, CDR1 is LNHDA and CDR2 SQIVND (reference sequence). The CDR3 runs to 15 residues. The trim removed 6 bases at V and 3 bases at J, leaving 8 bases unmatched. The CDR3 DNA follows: TGTGCCAGTAGAGGAGCGGGAGTTGAGACAGATACGCAGTATTTT. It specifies CASRGAGVETDTQYF.

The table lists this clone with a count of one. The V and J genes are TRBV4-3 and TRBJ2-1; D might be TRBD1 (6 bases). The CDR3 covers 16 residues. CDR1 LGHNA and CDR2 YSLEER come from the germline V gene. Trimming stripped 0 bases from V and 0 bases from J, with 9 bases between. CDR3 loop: CASSQDRGVSYNEQFF. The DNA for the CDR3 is TGCGCCAGCAGCCAAGACAGGGGAGTCTCCTACAATGAGCAGTTCTTC.

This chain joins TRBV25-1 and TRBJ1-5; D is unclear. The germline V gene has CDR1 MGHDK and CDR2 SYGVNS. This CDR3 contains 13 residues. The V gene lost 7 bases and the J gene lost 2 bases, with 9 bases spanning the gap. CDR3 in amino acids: CASTDTGNQPQHF. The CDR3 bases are TGTGCCAGCACCGACACGGGCAATCAGCCCCAGCATTTT. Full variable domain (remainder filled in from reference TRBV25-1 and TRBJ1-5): EADIYQTPRYLVIGTGKKITLECSQTMGHDKMYWYQQDPGMELHLIHYSYGVNSTEKGDLSSESTVSRIRTEHFPLTLESARPSHTSQYLCASTDTGNQPQHFGDGTRLSIL.

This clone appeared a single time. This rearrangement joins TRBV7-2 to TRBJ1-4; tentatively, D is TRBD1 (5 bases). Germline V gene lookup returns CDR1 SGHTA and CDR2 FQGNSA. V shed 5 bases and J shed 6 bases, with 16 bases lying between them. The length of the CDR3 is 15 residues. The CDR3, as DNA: TGTGCCAGCAGCGCAGTGGGGCGTTGGGATGAAAAACTGTTTTTT. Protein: CASSAVGRWDEKLFF. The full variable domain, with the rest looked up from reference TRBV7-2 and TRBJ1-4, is GAGVSQSPSNKVTEKGKDVELRCDPISGHTALYWYRQSLGQGLEFLIYFQGNSAPDKSGLPSDRFSAERTGGSVSTLTIQRTQQEDSAVYLCASSAVGRWDEKLFFGSGTQLSVL.

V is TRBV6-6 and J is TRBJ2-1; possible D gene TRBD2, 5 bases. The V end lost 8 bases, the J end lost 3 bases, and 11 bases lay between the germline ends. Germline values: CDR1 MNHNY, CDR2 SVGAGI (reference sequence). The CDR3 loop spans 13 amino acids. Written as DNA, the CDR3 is TGTGCCAGCCGTGGGAGTTACTACAATGAGCAGTTCTTC. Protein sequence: CASRGSYYNEQFF.

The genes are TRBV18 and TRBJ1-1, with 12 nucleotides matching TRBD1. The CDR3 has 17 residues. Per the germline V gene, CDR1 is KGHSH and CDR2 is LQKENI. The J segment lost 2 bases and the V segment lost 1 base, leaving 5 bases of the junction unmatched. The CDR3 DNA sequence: TGTGCCAGCTCACCACTGGGACAGGGGGCGCCCAACACTGAAGCTTTCTTT. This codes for CASSPLGQGAPNTEAFF.

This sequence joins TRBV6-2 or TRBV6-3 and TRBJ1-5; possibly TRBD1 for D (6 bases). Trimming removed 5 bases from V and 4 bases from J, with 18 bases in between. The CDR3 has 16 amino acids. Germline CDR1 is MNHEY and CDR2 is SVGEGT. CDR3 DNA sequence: TGTGCCAGCAGTCGCCCACGGGACAAGTATAATCAGCCCCAGCATTTT. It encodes CASSRPRDKYNQPQHF.

CDR3 region: CASSERGLTETQYF. CDR3 DNA sequence: TGTGCCAGCAGCGAACGGGGACTCACGGAGACCCAGTACTTC. The chain links TRBV9 to TRBJ2-5, with a possible D match to TRBD2 (6 bases). The V end was cut by 3 bases, the J end by 5 bases, with 14 bases between. The CDR3 length is 14 residues. In germline, CDR1 is SGDLS, CDR2 YYNGEE. Drawing the rest from reference TRBV9 and TRBJ2-5, the complete variable domain is DSGVTQTPKHLITATGQRVTLRCSPRSGDLSVYWYQQSLDQGLQFLIQYYNGEERAKGNILERFSAQQFPDLHSELNLSSLELGDSALYFCASSERGLTETQYFGPGTRLLVL.